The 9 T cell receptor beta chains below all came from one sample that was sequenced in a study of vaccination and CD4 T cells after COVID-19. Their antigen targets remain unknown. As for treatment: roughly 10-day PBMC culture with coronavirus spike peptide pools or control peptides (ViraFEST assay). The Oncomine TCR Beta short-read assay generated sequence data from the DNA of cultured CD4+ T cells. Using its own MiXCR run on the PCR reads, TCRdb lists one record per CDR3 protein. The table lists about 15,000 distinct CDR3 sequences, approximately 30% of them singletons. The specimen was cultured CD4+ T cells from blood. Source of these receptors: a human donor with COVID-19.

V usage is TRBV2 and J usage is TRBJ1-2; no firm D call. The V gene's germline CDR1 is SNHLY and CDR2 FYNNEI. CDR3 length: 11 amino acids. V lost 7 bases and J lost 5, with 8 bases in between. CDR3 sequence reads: CASMPEYGYTF. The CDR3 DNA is TGTGCCAGCATGCCTGAATATGGCTACACCTTC.

The DNA for the CDR3 is TGTGCCAGCAGCATTTTTGGACTAGCGGGGGGGAAGAACACCGGGGAGCTGTTTTTT. Translated: CASSIFGLAGGKNTGELFF. V is TRBV11-2 and J is TRBJ2-2; 15 bases map to TRBD2. The CDR3 sequence is 19 residues long. Germline values: CDR1 SGHAT, CDR2 FQNNGV. The V and J ends lost 5 bases and 1 base, in that order; junction bases with no gene match: 8.

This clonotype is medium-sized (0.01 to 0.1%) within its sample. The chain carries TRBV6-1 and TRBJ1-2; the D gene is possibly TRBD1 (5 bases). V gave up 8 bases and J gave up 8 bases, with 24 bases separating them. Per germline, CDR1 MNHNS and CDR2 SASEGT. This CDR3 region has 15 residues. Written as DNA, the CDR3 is TGTGCCAGCCGTCGCATACAGGACTCTAAAGCCGGCTACACCTTC. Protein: CASRRIQDSKAGYTF.

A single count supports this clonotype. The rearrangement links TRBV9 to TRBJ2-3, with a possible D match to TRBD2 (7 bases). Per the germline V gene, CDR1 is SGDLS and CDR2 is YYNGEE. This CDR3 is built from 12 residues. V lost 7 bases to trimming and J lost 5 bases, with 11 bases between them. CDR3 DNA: TGTGCCAGCGGGGGGGCAAAAGATACGCAGTATTTT. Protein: CASGGAKDTQYF.

As DNA, the CDR3 is TGCAGTGCTAGTGGTGGGGCGGCAGACTCTGGAAACACCATATATTTT. Translated, it gives CSASGGAADSGNTIYF. The rearrangement links TRBV20-1 to TRBJ1-3, with D possibly being TRBD1 (5 bases). V was shortened by 3 bases and J by 0 bases, with 15 bases between the two germline ends. Germline CDR1 and CDR2: DFQATT and SNEGSKA (reference sequence). The CDR3 loop spans 16 amino acids.

CDR3 coding DNA: TGTGCCAGCACACAGGTACTACCGGACACTGAAGCTTTCTTT. Amino acid sequence: CASTQVLPDTEAFF. V gene TRBV25-1 combines with J gene TRBJ1-1, with TRBD1 as a possible D gene (5 bases). V lost 7 bases and J 3 bases, leaving 15 bases between the germline ends. Germline CDR1 is MGHDK and CDR2 is SYGVNS. The CDR3 is 14 amino acids.

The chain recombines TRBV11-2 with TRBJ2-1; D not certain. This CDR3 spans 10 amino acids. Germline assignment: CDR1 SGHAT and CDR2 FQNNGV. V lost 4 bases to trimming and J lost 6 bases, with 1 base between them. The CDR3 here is CASSSNEQFF. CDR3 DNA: TGTGCCAGCAGCTCCAATGAGCAGTTCTTC.

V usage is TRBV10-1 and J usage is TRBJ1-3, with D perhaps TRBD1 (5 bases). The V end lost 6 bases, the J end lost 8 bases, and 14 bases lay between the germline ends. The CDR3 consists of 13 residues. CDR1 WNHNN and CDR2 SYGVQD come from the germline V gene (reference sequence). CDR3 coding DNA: TGCGCCAGCAGGAAGGGGTTTAGGGACACCATATATTTT. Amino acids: CASRKGFRDTIYF.

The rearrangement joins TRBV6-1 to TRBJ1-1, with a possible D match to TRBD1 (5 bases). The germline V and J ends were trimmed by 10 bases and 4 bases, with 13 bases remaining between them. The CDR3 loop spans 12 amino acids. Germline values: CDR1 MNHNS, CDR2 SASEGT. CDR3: CATNSGLTEAFF. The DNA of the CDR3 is TGTGCCACTAACTCGGGGCTCACTGAAGCTTTCTTT.